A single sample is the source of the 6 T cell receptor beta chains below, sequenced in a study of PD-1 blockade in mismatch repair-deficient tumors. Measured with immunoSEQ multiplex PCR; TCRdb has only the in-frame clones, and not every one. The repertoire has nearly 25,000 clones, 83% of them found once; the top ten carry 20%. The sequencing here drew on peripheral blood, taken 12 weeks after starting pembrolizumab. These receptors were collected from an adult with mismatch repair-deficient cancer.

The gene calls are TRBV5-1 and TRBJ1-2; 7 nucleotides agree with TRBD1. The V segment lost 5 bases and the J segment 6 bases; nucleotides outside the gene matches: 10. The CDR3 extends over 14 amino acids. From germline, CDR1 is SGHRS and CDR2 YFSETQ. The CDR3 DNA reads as TGCGCCAGCAGAGGACGGGACAGTAATAATGGCTACACCTTC. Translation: CASRGRDSNNGYTF. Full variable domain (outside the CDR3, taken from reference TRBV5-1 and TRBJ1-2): KAGVTQTPRYLIKTRGQQVTLSCSPISGHRSVSWYQQTPGQGLQFLFEYFSETQRNKGNFPGRFSGRQFSNSRSEMNVSTLELGDSALYLCASRGRDSNNGYTFGSGTRLTVV.

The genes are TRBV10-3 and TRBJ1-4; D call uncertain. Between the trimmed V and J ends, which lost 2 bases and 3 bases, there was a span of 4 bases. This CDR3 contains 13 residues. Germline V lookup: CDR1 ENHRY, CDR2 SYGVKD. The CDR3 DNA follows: TGTGCCATCAGTGAGCGGCCTAATGAAAAACTGTTTTTT. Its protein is CAISERPNEKLFF.

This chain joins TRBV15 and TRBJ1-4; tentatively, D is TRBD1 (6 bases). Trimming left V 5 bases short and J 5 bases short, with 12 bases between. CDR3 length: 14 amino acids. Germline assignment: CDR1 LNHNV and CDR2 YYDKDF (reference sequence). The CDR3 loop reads CATSGPGGNEKLFF. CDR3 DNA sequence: TGTGCCACCAGCGGCCCGGGGGGCAATGAAAAACTGTTTTTT. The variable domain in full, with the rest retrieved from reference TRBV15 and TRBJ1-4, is DAMVIQNPRYQVTQFGKPVTLSCSQTLNHNVMYWYQQKSSQAPKLLFHYYDKDFNNEADTPDNFQSRRPNTSFCFLDIRSPGLGDTAMYLCATSGPGGNEKLFFGSGTQLSVL.

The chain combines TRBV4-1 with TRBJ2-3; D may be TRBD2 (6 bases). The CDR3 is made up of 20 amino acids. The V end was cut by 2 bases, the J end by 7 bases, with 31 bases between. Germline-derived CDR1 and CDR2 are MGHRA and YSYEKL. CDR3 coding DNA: TGCGCCAGCAGCCAAATAAAAGTAGCGGCCCTAGGTGGAACACGGAATACGCAGTATTTT. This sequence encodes CASSQIKVAALGGTRNTQYF.

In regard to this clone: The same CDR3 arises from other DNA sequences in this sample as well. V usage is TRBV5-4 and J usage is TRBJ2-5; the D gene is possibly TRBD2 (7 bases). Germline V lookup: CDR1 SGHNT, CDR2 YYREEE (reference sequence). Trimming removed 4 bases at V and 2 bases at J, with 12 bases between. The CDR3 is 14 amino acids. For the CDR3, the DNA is TGTGCCAGCAGCCCCGGGGGGACACAAGAGACCCAGTACTTC. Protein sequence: CASSPGGTQETQYF.

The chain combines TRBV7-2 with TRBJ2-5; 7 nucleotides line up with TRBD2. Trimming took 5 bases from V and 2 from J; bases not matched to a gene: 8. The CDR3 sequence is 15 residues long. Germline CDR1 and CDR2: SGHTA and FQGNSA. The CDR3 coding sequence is TGTGCCAGCAGCCGCGTCGGGGGAGGGCAAGAGACCCAGTACTTC. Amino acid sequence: CASSRVGGGQETQYF. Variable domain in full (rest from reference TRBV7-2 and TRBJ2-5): GAGVSQSPSNKVTEKGKDVELRCDPISGHTALYWYRQSLGQGLEFLIYFQGNSAPDKSGLPSDRFSAERTGGSVSTLTIQRTQQEDSAVYLCASSRVGGGQETQYFGPGTRLLVL.